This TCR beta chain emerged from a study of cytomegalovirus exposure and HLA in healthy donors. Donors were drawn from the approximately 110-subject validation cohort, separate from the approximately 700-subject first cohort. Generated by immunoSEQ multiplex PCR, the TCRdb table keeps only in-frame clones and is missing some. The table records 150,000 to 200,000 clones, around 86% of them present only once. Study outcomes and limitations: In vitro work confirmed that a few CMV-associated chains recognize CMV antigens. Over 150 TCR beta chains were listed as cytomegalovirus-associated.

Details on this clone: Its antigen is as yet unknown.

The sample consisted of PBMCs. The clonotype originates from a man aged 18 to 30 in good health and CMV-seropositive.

CDR3 sequence: CASSPQGDEQYF. CDR3 bases: TGTGCCAGCTCACCCCAGGGGGACGAGCAGTACTTC. The rearrangement links TRBV18 to TRBJ2-7; 7 bases line up with TRBD1. The ends lost 3 bases at V and 5 bases at J; junction bases unmatched: 1. Germline CDR1 and CDR2: KGHSH and LQKENI. The CDR3 covers 12 residues.